What follows is one TCR beta chain and its context. Antigen: not known. The source of the sample is a study of T cell responses to AZD1222 COVID-19 vaccine. Data came from immunoSEQ multiplex PCR; TCRdb stores just in-frame clones and leaves some out. The sample lists roughly 49,000 clones, roughly three quarters occurring once. V lost 0 bases and J lost 7, with 9 bases in between. The CDR3 sequence is 13 residues long. Germline V gene lookup returns CDR1 SGHDN and CDR2 FVKESK. Overall study findings and caveats: The study reported that nearly half of spike-specific TCRs target unmutated variant regions. Possibly, clonal diversity was underestimated; donors were largely white British and included more females. Vaccine-associated CD4 TCRs spanned spike, dominant at 160-218 and 743-854. AZD1222 recipients seropositive at baseline numbered only 6 or 7.

This sample comprised peripheral blood, obtained on day 0 of MenACWY control vaccination. The J gene is TRBJ1-2, the V gene TRBV14; unclear D gene. The sequence was collected from an adult in good health. The CDR3 is CASSQDIGVGYTF. The CDR3 nucleotides are TGTGCCAGCAGCCAAGATATCGGGGTTGGCTACACCTTC.